One and the same sample provided the 4 T cell receptor beta chains below, sequenced in a study of T cell changes during pregnancy in multiple sclerosis. Profiling relied on immunoSEQ multiplex PCR, and the TCRdb table lists in-frame clones only, not all of them. The table includes just over 30,000 clones, around 89% detected once. The starting material was CD8+ T cells from peripheral blood mononuclear cells, obtained in the second trimester of pregnancy. These receptors came from a female donor with multiple sclerosis, enrolled in a pregnancy study.

This clone was counted a single time. V gene TRBV27 combines with J gene TRBJ2-1, with D possibly TRBD1 on 6 matching bases. Germline CDR1 is MNHEY and CDR2 is SMNVEV (reference sequence). The CDR3 totals 16 residues. Between the trimmed V and J ends, which lost 4 bases and 1 base, there was a span of 14 bases. CDR3 sequence reads: CASSSWTVKSYNEQFF. The CDR3 DNA reads TGTGCCAGCAGTTCGTGGACAGTGAAGTCCTACAATGAGCAGTTCTTC.

This clone was seen just once. CDR3: CASSLEHTYEQYF. The CDR3 DNA reads TGTGCCAGCAGCTTAGAGCATACCTACGAGCAGTACTTC. The chain has TRBV7-9 and TRBJ2-7, with D unresolved. The CDR3 covers 13 residues. CDR1 is SEHNR and CDR2 is FQNEAQ in the germline V gene (reference sequence). V lost 1 base, J lost 2 bases, and 6 bases lay in between.

V and J are TRBV9 and TRBJ2-1; 10 bases agree with TRBD2. In germline, CDR1 is SGDLS, CDR2 YYNGEE. V trimming: 0 bases; J trimming: 10 bases; junction bases outside the gene matches: 7. This CDR3 is 15 amino acids long. Here the CDR3 DNA reads TGTGCCAGCAGCGTAGCTAGCGGGAGTACCAGGGAGCAGTTCTTC. It translates to CASSVASGSTREQFF.

The chain couples TRBV4-3 to TRBJ2-1, with TRBD2 matching 7 bases. CDR1 LGHNA and CDR2 YSLEER come from the germline V gene. J was trimmed by 4 bases and V by 0 bases; bases with no gene match: 6. The CDR3 loop spans 16 amino acids. The CDR3 nucleotides are TGCGCCAGCAGCCAAGATTGGGCTAGCGGATACAATGAGCAGTTCTTC. Translated, it gives CASSQDWASGYNEQFF.